The next 31 T cell receptor beta chains were all read from a single sample in a study of control samples from healthy donors and cancer patients (dated by TCRdb to 2018 to 2020). Libraries were built with the immunoSEQ multiplex PCR assay. In its TCRdb copy, this immuneACCESS table keeps in-frame sequences only and misses some clones. Where compared with another copy, unresolved V genes explain less than half of these, and the others have no known cause. The sample table contains roughly 120,000 clones; only one count was recorded for around 88% of them. The biggest ten clones account for roughly 18% of the sample. The sample taken for sequencing was blood. The origin of the receptors is a woman in her forties or fifties in good health.

By its share, this clone is hyperexpanded. The rearrangement links TRBV5-6 to TRBJ1-1; D is ambiguous. The CDR3 runs 13 residues. Germline assignment: CDR1 SGHDT and CDR2 YYEEEE. The V gene lost 2 bases and the J gene lost 1 base, with 6 bases spanning the gap. CDR3 nucleotides: TGTGCCAGCAGCTTCTCGACGAACACTGAAGCTTTCTTT. This codes for CASSFSTNTEAFF.

This clone was found once. The chain is built from TRBV18 and TRBJ2-7; 7 nucleotides match TRBD2. Germline V gene sequence: CDR1 KGHSH, CDR2 LQKENI. The CDR3 covers 14 residues. J was trimmed by 0 bases and V by 6 bases; bases with no gene match: 5. The CDR3 loop reads CASSRGTSSYEQYF. The CDR3 DNA reads as TGTGCCAGCTCGCGGGGGACGAGCTCCTACGAGCAGTACTTC.

The V gene is TRBV28, the J gene TRBJ1-5; D call uncertain. The V and J ends lost 5 bases and 5 bases respectively, with 7 bases between them. Germline V gene data show CDR1 as MDHEN and CDR2 as SYDVKM. CDR3 length: 12 amino acids. The CDR3 region has the DNA TGTGCCAGCAGTCCGCCCTATCAGCCCCAGCATTTT. This encodes CASSPPYQPQHF.

This sequence joins TRBV6-6 and TRBJ2-7; 9 bases map to TRBD1. V dropped 3 bases and J dropped 2; count of bases not matched to a gene: 8. This CDR3 comprises 16 residues. Germline CDR1 is MNHNY and CDR2 is SVGAGI (reference sequence). CDR3 region: CASSYGPGQGPYEQYF. CDR3 DNA sequence: TGTGCCAGCAGTTATGGTCCGGGACAGGGACCCTACGAGCAGTACTTC.

This clone was seen more than once but under ten times. The V call is TRBV9, the J call TRBJ2-1, with 10 bases fitting TRBD2. With V trimmed by 1 base and J by 8 bases, 6 bases remained unmatched. The V gene's germline CDR1 is SGDLS and CDR2 YYNGEE. The CDR3 totals 15 residues. The CDR3 nucleotides read TGTGCCAGCAGCGTATATGAAGGGACTAGCGATGAGCAGTTCTTC. Protein sequence: CASSVYEGTSDEQFF.

The rearrangement uses TRBV9 and TRBJ1-1, with unresolved D. CDR3 length equals 16 residues. In germline, CDR1 is SGDLS, CDR2 YYNGEE. V lost 0 bases and J 1 base, leaving 13 bases between the germline ends. The CDR3 nucleotides read TGTGCCAGCAGCGTAGGGATCGGCCTCAAGAACACTGAAGCTTTCTTT. Translation: CASSVGIGLKNTEAFF.

In the case of this clone: An end of the junction differs from the germline gene, which may be a read error. The chain joins TRBV5-1 to TRBJ1-2; weak D call: TRBD1 (5 bases). Germline CDR1 reads SGHRS; CDR2 reads YFSETQ. CDR3 length: 13 amino acids. CDR3 protein: CASSLGVGNGYTF. The CDR3 bases are TGCGCCAGCAGTTTGGGGGTGGGGAACGGCTACACCTTC.

The chain carries TRBV6-5 and TRBJ1-3; no reliable D call. V gave up 9 bases and J gave up 4 bases, with 10 bases separating them. CDR3 length: 12 residues. Germline CDR1 and CDR2: MNHEY and SVGAGI. CDR3 sequence: CASQSFGNTIYF. CDR3 in DNA: TGTGCCAGTCAATCGTTCGGAAACACCATATATTTT.

The chain recombines TRBV7-2 with TRBJ2-1; 7 bases map to TRBD1. This CDR3 is 17 amino acids long. The germline V gene encodes CDR1 SGHTA and CDR2 FQGNSA. J was trimmed by 7 bases and V by 5 bases; bases with no gene match: 17. The CDR3 DNA follows: TGTGCCAGCAGCGATAGGGGGCTAGCCACGAGTGGTAATGAGCAGTTCTTC. Translated: CASSDRGLATSGNEQFF.

The chain joins TRBV4-3 to TRBJ1-2; 10 bases map to TRBD1. CDR3 length: 14 amino acids. V shed 2 bases and J 8 bases; nucleotides not matched to a gene: 5. Germline CDR1 and CDR2: LGHNA and YSLEER. The CDR3 sequence: CASSQTTGGDGYTF. CDR3 nucleotide sequence: TGCGCCAGCAGCCAAACGACAGGGGGCGACGGCTACACCTTC.

This chain connects TRBV24-1 to TRBJ2-1, with 7 bases identical to TRBD2. This CDR3 has 15 residues. Trimming at V came to 5 bases and at J to 6 bases, leaving 9 bases not matched to a gene. Per the germline V gene, CDR1 is KGHDR and CDR2 is SFDVKD. The CDR3 protein is CATSVLAGAFNEQFF. CDR3 bases: TGTGCCACCAGTGTACTGGCGGGAGCGTTCAATGAGCAGTTCTTC.

This chain connects TRBV21-1 to TRBJ2-4. TRBV21-1 is shown as a pseudogene. The CDR3 runs to 16 residues. CDR3 region: CASTLDCQGSKNIQYF. The DNA for the CDR3 is TGTGCCAGCACACTAGATTGTCAGGGCTCCAAAAACATTCAGTACTTC.

J is TRBJ2-3 and V is TRBV10-1, with a possible D match to TRBD2 (5 bases). This CDR3 region has 15 residues. Germline loops: CDR1 WNHNN, CDR2 SYGVQD (reference sequence). Trimming took 6 bases from V and 1 from J, leaving 14 bases between them. CDR3 DNA sequence: TGCGCCAGCAGGAGCGGCCCCTTAGGCACAGATACGCAGTATTTT. Protein: CASRSGPLGTDTQYF.

The chain combines TRBV5-1 with TRBJ2-5; 13 bases agree with TRBD2. The CDR3 covers 16 residues. V lost 3 bases to trimming and J lost 0 bases; unmatched junction nucleotides: 2. The germline gives CDR1 SGHRS, CDR2 YFSETQ. The CDR3 DNA sequence: TGCGCCAGCAGCTCGGGACTAGCGGGGTACCAAGAGACCCAGTACTTC. Protein sequence: CASSSGLAGYQETQYF.

V gene TRBV4-1 combines with J gene TRBJ2-5; 10 nucleotides match TRBD2. Per germline, CDR1 MGHRA and CDR2 YSYEKL. The CDR3 spans 15 residues. The ends lost 0 bases at V and 3 bases at J; junction bases unmatched: 1. CDR3 coding DNA: TGCGCCAGCAGCCAAGACCTAGCGGGGGAAGAGACCCAGTACTTC. This encodes CASSQDLAGEETQYF.

V is TRBV30 and J is TRBJ1-6, with D perhaps TRBD1 (6 bases). Trimming took 7 bases from V and 11 from J, leaving 21 bases between them. The germline V gene has CDR1 GTSNPN and CDR2 SVGIG (reference sequence). This CDR3 is built from 14 residues. CDR3 in amino acids: CALGEWGAAPPLHF. In DNA, the CDR3 is TGTGCCTTGGGGGAGTGGGGGGCAGCGCCACCCCTCCACTTT.

The chain combines TRBV29-1 with TRBJ2-1; a weak D match, TRBD2 (6 bases). From germline, CDR1 is SQVTM and CDR2 ANQGSEA. V was shortened by 6 bases and J by 8 bases, with 20 bases between the two germline ends. The CDR3 runs to 14 residues. CDR3 sequence (DNA): TGCAGCGTGGGGGGTAGTGGGGCTTCGGATGAGCAGTTCTTC. Protein: CSVGGSGASDEQFF.

This rearrangement joins TRBV11-3 to TRBJ2-1; D is perhaps TRBD1 or TRBD2 (6 bases each). Trimming removed 5 bases at V and 6 bases at J, with 14 bases between. Germline CDR1 is SGHNT and CDR2 is YENEEA. The CDR3 has 14 residues. The CDR3 region is CASSRGGMGNEQFF. CDR3 sequence (DNA): TGTGCCAGCAGCAGAGGGGGGATGGGCAATGAGCAGTTCTTC.

V gene TRBV6-2 or TRBV6-3 combines with J gene TRBJ1-5; D gene ambiguous. Per the germline V gene, CDR1 is MNHEY and CDR2 is SVGEGT. This CDR3 has 12 amino acids. V lost 6 bases and J 5 bases, leaving 8 bases between the germline ends. CDR3 bases: TGTGCCAGCAGCGGAAACTATCAGCCCCAGCATTTT. Amino acid sequence: CASSGNYQPQHF.

The chain has TRBV27 and TRBJ2-3; D ambiguous. Germline lookup yields CDR1 MNHEY and CDR2 SMNVEV (reference sequence). Trimming took 5 bases from V and 0 from J, leaving 12 bases between them. The CDR3 runs 15 residues. CDR3 sequence (DNA): TGTGCCAGCAGTATGGTCCTCTCTAGCACAGATACGCAGTATTTT. Its translation is CASSMVLSSTDTQYF.

This rearrangement joins TRBV4-3 to TRBJ2-1; 11 bases line up with TRBD2. Germline CDR1 and CDR2: LGHNA and YSLEER. This CDR3 region has 16 residues. The ends lost 5 bases at V and 7 bases at J; junction bases unmatched: 10. The chain's CDR3 is CASSARPSGRKNEQFF. The CDR3 DNA reads TGCGCCAGCAGCGCCAGGCCTAGCGGGAGGAAGAATGAGCAGTTCTTC.

The J gene is TRBJ2-5, the V gene TRBV7-9; D ambiguous. CDR1 is SEHNR, CDR2 FQNEAQ, per germline (reference sequence). Trimming shortened V by 4 bases and J by 0 bases, and 12 bases separated the two germline ends. There are 15 residues in the CDR3. The CDR3 sequence: CASSSGDKYQETQYF. DNA of the CDR3: TGTGCCAGCAGCTCAGGAGACAAGTACCAAGAGACCCAGTACTTC.

This chain uses TRBV27 with TRBJ2-4; D call uncertain. Germline V gene data show CDR1 as MNHEY and CDR2 as SMNVEV (reference sequence). The germline V and J ends were trimmed by 2 bases and 3 bases, with 11 bases remaining between them. There are 15 residues in the CDR3. CDR3 residues: CASSLVGFGKNIQYF. CDR3 nucleotides: TGTGCCAGCAGTTTAGTCGGGTTCGGCAAAAACATTCAGTACTTC.

The chain links TRBV7-2 to TRBJ2-4; D uncertain. Germline-derived CDR1 and CDR2 are SGHTA and FQGNSA. Trimming pared 0 bases from V and 2 bases from J, leaving 8 bases between. The CDR3 extends over 15 amino acids. The CDR3 nucleotides read TGTGCCAGCAGCTTAGCCGGAGACACCAAAAACATTCAGTACTTC. Its translation is CASSLAGDTKNIQYF.

This clone has just one count. This rearrangement joins TRBV7-3 to TRBJ2-1; no clear D. The CDR3 runs to 13 residues. The germline gives CDR1 SGHTA, CDR2 FQGTGA. V lost 5 bases to trimming and J lost 2 bases, with 7 bases between them. As DNA, the CDR3 is TGTGCCAGCAGCCTGGGGACCTACAATGAGCAGTTCTTC. This encodes CASSLGTYNEQFF.

The chain has TRBV27 and TRBJ2-2; 10 bases line up with TRBD1. V lost 8 bases, J lost 6 bases, and 9 bases stayed unmatched. This CDR3 spans 15 amino acids. Per germline, CDR1 MNHEY and CDR2 SMNVEV (reference sequence). CDR3 in amino acids: CASYPWDRGAGELFF. The CDR3 DNA is TGTGCCAGCTACCCCTGGGACAGGGGTGCCGGGGAGCTGTTTTTT.

The chain links TRBV7-3 to TRBJ2-3; 8 bases fit TRBD2. Germline loops: CDR1 SGHTA, CDR2 FQGTGA. The J segment lost 8 bases and the V segment lost 5 bases, leaving 24 bases of the junction unmatched. There are 19 residues in the CDR3. Written as DNA, the CDR3 is TGTGCCAGCAGCCATTACGGCTCCCGAGGAGCGGGAGAACTTGCTACGCAGTATTTT. Its protein is CASSHYGSRGAGELATQYF.

J is TRBJ2-7 and V is TRBV6-2 or TRBV6-3, with 10 bases fitting TRBD2. Trimming cost V 6 bases and J 3 bases; bases outside gene matches: 20. CDR3 length: 19 residues. The germline CDR1 and CDR2 sequences are MNHEY and SVGEGT. CDR3 coding DNA: TGTGCCAGCAGCCCGAGGGTCGTTAAAGCGGGAGGGTTTCTCTACGAGCAGTACGTC. Residues: CASSPRVVKAGGFLYEQYV.

The gene calls are TRBV3-1 (or the pseudogene TRBV3-2) and TRBJ2-5; TRBD2 matches 11 bases. J gave up 5 bases and V 1 base, and 12 bases lay outside the gene matches. Germline-derived CDR1 and CDR2 are LGHDT and YNNKEL (reference sequence). CDR3 size: 18 residues. DNA for the CDR3: TGTGCCAGCAGCCAAGGGAGAGTAGCGGGGGGGGATTGGGAGACCCAGTACTTC. Its translation: CASSQGRVAGGDWETQYF.

This CDR3 is CASSRYGGGPIEQFF. CDR3 sequence (DNA): TGTGCCAGCAGCCGGTACGGGGGGGGGCCGATTGAGCAGTTCTTC. The J gene is TRBJ2-1, the V gene TRBV3-1 (or the pseudogene TRBV3-2); 8 bases agree with TRBD2. Trimming cost V 4 bases and J 9 bases; bases outside gene matches: 11. Germline V CDR1 and CDR2: LGHDT, YNNKEL (reference sequence). CDR3 length equals 15 residues.

The chain employs TRBV11-2 and TRBJ2-1, with 7 bases lining up with TRBD2. CDR1 and CDR2 from the germline V gene are SGHAT and FQNNGV. With V trimmed by 1 base and J by 11 bases, 5 bases remained unmatched. This CDR3 region has 13 residues. Written as DNA, the CDR3 is TGTGCCAGCAGCTTAGGTAGCGGGTCGAAGCAGTTCTTC. Protein sequence: CASSLGSGSKQFF.